Below are 22 T cell receptor beta chains sequenced from a single sample in a study of T cells in Graves' hyperthyroidism and ophthalmopathy. RNA transcripts gave rise to amplified TCR beta CDR3 regions. In the first-round RT-PCR of the TCR CDR3, the HTBI primer set was used. TCRdb re-called the multiplex PCR reads with MiXCR, one entry per CDR3 protein. The data hold approximately 350,000 distinct CDR3 sequences, with approximately 16% observed a single time. Input material: blood. These TCRs come from a woman aged 55-75 years with Graves' ophthalmopathy.

The chain employs TRBV4-1 and TRBJ1-4, with D tentatively TRBD1 (6 bases). The V gene's germline CDR1 is MGHRA and CDR2 YSYEKL. Trimming removed 4 bases at V and 3 bases at J, with 12 bases between. The CDR3 runs 15 residues. The CDR3 loop reads CASSRTQGPNEKLFF. CDR3 nucleotide sequence: TGCGCCAGCAGCCGGACACAGGGACCTAATGAAAAACTGTTTTTT.

This clonotype came up many times. The V gene is TRBV27, the J gene TRBJ2-1, with 7 bases aligning to TRBD1. Germline CDR1 is MNHEY and CDR2 is SMNVEV (reference sequence). Trimming removed 3 bases from V and 11 bases from J; junction bases left unmatched: 4. The CDR3 runs to 12 residues. CDR3 sequence (DNA): TGTGCCAGCAGTTTGACAGGGCTACAGCAGTTCTTC. It encodes CASSLTGLQQFF.

This clonotype has a count of ten or more. The chain has TRBV10-3 and TRBJ2-7; D uncertain. Trimming stripped 2 bases from V and 3 bases from J, with 5 bases between. Germline values: CDR1 ENHRY, CDR2 SYGVKD. This CDR3 spans 12 amino acids. The CDR3 protein is CAISELSYEQYF. In DNA, the CDR3 is TGTGCCATCAGTGAGCTAAGCTACGAGCAGTACTTC.

This clonotype has a handful of counts. The gene calls are TRBV6-1 and TRBJ2-7; D gene unclear. This CDR3 comprises 12 residues. The germline V and J ends were trimmed by 1 base and 3 bases, with 4 bases remaining between them. Germline loops: CDR1 MNHNS, CDR2 SASEGT. CDR3 region: CASSEVNYEQYF. Written as DNA, the CDR3 is TGTGCCAGCAGTGAAGTAAACTACGAGCAGTACTTC.

Note on this clonotype: A read error may explain this, as a much larger clone is one base away. The V call is TRBV4-1, the J call TRBJ2-5; TRBD2 aligns across 10 bases. The DNA end is more similar to TRBJ2-1, so the J call may be wrong. The CDR3 contains 17 residues. Germline V gene sequence: CDR1 MGHRA, CDR2 YSYEKL. The CDR3 loop reads CASSPQPSGGTPETQFF. The CDR3 region has the DNA TGCGCCAGCAGCCCCCAGCCTAGCGGGGGAACCCCAGAGACCCAGTTCTTC.

V and J are TRBV11-2 and TRBJ2-7, with unresolved D. CDR1 is SGHAT and CDR2 is FQNNGV in the germline V gene. V was shortened by 2 bases and J by 3 bases, with 20 bases between the two germline ends. This CDR3 is 17 amino acids long. The CDR3 reads CASSLTAADLGHYEQYF. In nucleotides, the CDR3 is TGTGCCAGCAGCTTAACGGCAGCTGACTTGGGCCACTACGAGCAGTACTTC.

This clonotype was seen repeatedly, ten times or more. DNA of the CDR3: TGTGCCAGCAGCTTCCCCGGGGACTCATCCTACGAGCAGTACTTC. As protein: CASSFPGDSSYEQYF. The rearrangement uses TRBV11-2 and TRBJ2-7; D may be TRBD2 (6 bases). The germline V gene encodes CDR1 SGHAT and CDR2 FQNNGV. The CDR3 covers 15 residues. Trimming pared 3 bases from V and 1 base from J, leaving 13 bases between.

This clonotype has a count of ten or more. The rearrangement uses TRBV28 and TRBJ2-1; D is undetermined. Looked up from germline, CDR1 is MDHEN and CDR2 is SYDVKM. This CDR3 has 14 amino acids. The V end was cut by 6 bases, the J end by 0 bases, with 9 bases between. The CDR3 spells CASSVSSSYNEQFF. CDR3 DNA sequence: TGTGCCAGCAGCGTTTCGAGCTCCTACAATGAGCAGTTCTTC.

This clonotype has only a few counts. This chain connects TRBV20-1 to TRBJ2-1; D is possibly TRBD2 (5 bases). This CDR3 contains 13 residues. Germline CDR1 reads DFQATT; CDR2 reads SNEGSKA (reference sequence). CDR3 in amino acids: CGPMGSAYNEQFF. The DNA for the CDR3 is TGCGGACCTATGGGGAGTGCCTACAATGAGCAGTTCTTC.

This clonotype was picked up many times. The chain carries TRBV7-3 and TRBJ2-7; 7 positions match TRBD1. CDR1 is SGHTA and CDR2 is FQGTGA in the germline V gene. The CDR3 spans 15 residues. V lost 4 bases to trimming and J lost 4 bases; unmatched junction nucleotides: 10. DNA for the CDR3: TGTGCCAGCAGCTATCCGACAGGGTCCTGGTACGAGCAGTACTTC. Protein product: CASSYPTGSWYEQYF.

The genes are TRBV7-9 and TRBJ1-1, with no clear D. The CDR3 extends over 15 amino acids. Germline CDR1 SEHNR, CDR2 FQNEAQ (reference sequence). The V end lost 0 bases, the J end lost 0 bases, and 8 bases lay between the germline ends. CDR3 sequence: CASSLANQLNTEAFF. CDR3 nucleotides: TGTGCCAGCAGCTTAGCGAACCAGTTGAACACTGAAGCTTTCTTT.

This chain joins TRBV7-3 and TRBJ2-5; D may be TRBD1 (5 bases). Trimming stripped 0 bases from V and 2 bases from J, with 16 bases between. Germline-derived CDR1 and CDR2 are SGHTA and FQGTGA. This CDR3 has 17 amino acids. CDR3 nucleotides: TGTGCCAGCAGCTTAACAGTTTCGGCAGGGCGTCAAGAGACCCAGTACTTC. Amino acid sequence: CASSLTVSAGRQETQYF.

Worth noting for this clonotype: The junction departs from germline at one end; a sequencing error may be responsible. This chain links TRBV19 with TRBJ1-5, with D tentatively TRBD1 (5 bases). Germline values: CDR1 LNHDA, CDR2 SQIVND (reference sequence). The CDR3 length is 17 residues. This chain's CDR3 is CVSSSGTALVLGQPQHF. In nucleotides, the CDR3 is TGTGTCAGTAGTAGCGGGACGGCCCTAGTATTAGGTCAGCCCCAGCATTTT.

The table lists this clonotype with many counts. V is TRBV7-2 and J is TRBJ2-7, with 13 bases matching TRBD2. This CDR3 has 16 residues. V lost 3 bases to trimming and J lost 6 bases; unmatched junction nucleotides: 8. Germline CDR1 reads SGHTA; CDR2 reads FQGNSA. This chain's CDR3 is CASSLTGTSGTGEQYF. The CDR3 nucleotides read TGTGCCAGCAGCTTGACCGGGACTAGCGGGACGGGCGAGCAGTACTTC.

This clonotype was found many times. This chain connects TRBV20-1 to TRBJ2-1; D gene uncertain. This CDR3 has 13 amino acids. V gave up 4 bases and J gave up 0 bases, with 7 bases separating them. CDR1 is DFQATT, CDR2 SNEGSKA, per germline (reference sequence). CDR3 nucleotide sequence: TGCAGTGCTACGCCGAGCTCCTACAATGAGCAGTTCTTC. Encoded protein: CSATPSSYNEQFF.

The J gene is TRBJ2-1, the V gene TRBV20-1, with TRBD2 matching 10 bases. The CDR3 is 16 residues long. Looked up from germline, CDR1 is DFQATT and CDR2 is SNEGSKA (reference sequence). The J segment lost 7 bases and the V segment lost 0 bases, leaving 9 bases of the junction unmatched. DNA of the CDR3: TGCAGTGCTAGAGACCTCGGGACTAGCGATTTTAATGAGCAGTTCTTC. Translating gives CSARDLGTSDFNEQFF.

This clonotype was found many times. V is TRBV7-8 and J is TRBJ2-3; TRBD2 aligns across 7 bases. CDR1 and CDR2 from the germline V gene are SGHVS and FQNEAQ. The length of the CDR3 is 15 residues. With 7 bases clipped from V and 0 bases from J, the junction kept 7 bases outside the gene matches. The CDR3 loop reads CASNPRSGSTDTQYF. In DNA form, the CDR3 reads TGTGCCAGCAACCCACGTAGCGGGAGCACAGATACGCAGTATTTT.

This clonotype was observed at least ten times. The rearrangement links TRBV11-2 to TRBJ2-7; D possibly uses TRBD1 or TRBD2 (6 bases each). Trimming took off 5 bases at V and 3 bases at J, with 20 bases between the two ends. In germline, CDR1 is SGHAT, CDR2 FQNNGV. This CDR3 has 16 residues. The CDR3 protein is CASSPGGTGRFYEQYF. The CDR3 region has the DNA TGTGCCAGCAGCCCTGGGGGAACAGGGAGGTTCTACGAGCAGTACTTC.

This clonotype was detected only a few times. This chain links TRBV20-1 with TRBJ2-5; 11 bases are a match to TRBD2. This CDR3 has 15 amino acids. CDR1 is DFQATT and CDR2 is SNEGSKA in the germline V gene (reference sequence). The J segment lost 5 bases and the V segment lost 2 bases, leaving 7 bases of the junction unmatched. CDR3 loop: CSARTLAGGGETQYF. The CDR3 DNA reads TGCAGTGCTAGAACGCTAGCGGGAGGCGGGGAGACCCAGTACTTC.

This clonotype occurred a few times. The DNA of the CDR3 is TGTGCCAGCGGAAGAATGGGGACAGGACTTAACTATGGCTACACCTTC. Translated, it gives CASGRMGTGLNYGYTF. The chain has TRBV4-2 and TRBJ1-2; 8 nucleotides align to TRBD1. Germline loops: CDR1 LGHNA, CDR2 YNFKEQ. The CDR3 length is 16 residues. The V segment lost 8 bases and the J segment 1 base; nucleotides outside the gene matches: 12.

This clonotype has a count of ten or more. The chain is built from TRBV20-1 and TRBJ2-3; D gene unclear. This CDR3 region has 13 residues. V was clipped by 6 bases and J by 1 base, with 11 bases between them. Germline V gene sequence: CDR1 DFQATT, CDR2 SNEGSKA (reference sequence). The CDR3 nucleotides are TGCAGTGCACCGCGGCCCGGCACAGATACGCAGTATTTT. Translation gives CSAPRPGTDTQYF.

This rearrangement joins TRBV19 to TRBJ2-3, with D possibly matching TRBD2 (6 bases). The CDR3 loop spans 14 amino acids. Trimming pared 6 bases from V and 1 base from J, leaving 11 bases between. CDR1 is LNHDA, CDR2 SQIVND, per germline (reference sequence). The CDR3 DNA follows: TGTGCCAGTAGGGTGGGACTCCGCACAGATACGCAGTATTTT. Its translation: CASRVGLRTDTQYF.